These 17 T cell receptor beta chains were sequenced from one sample in a study of somatic mutations in cytotoxic T cells in rheumatoid arthritis. Measured with immunoSEQ multiplex PCR; TCRdb has only the in-frame clones, and not every one. The sample lists tens of thousands of clones, approximately 80% occurring once. The specimen sequenced was CD8+ T cells sorted from blood. Receptors originate from a man aged 35-49 years in good health.

This chain links TRBV29-1 with TRBJ2-3, with D uncertain. The CDR3 totals 12 residues. V was shortened by 2 bases and J by 0 bases, with 3 bases between the two germline ends. Germline V gene data show CDR1 as SQVTM and CDR2 as ANQGSEA. The DNA of the CDR3 is TGCAGCGTTGAATTGAGCACAGATACGCAGTATTTT. Amino acid sequence: CSVELSTDTQYF.

The chain couples TRBV27 to TRBJ1-2; D call uncertain. Germline values: CDR1 MNHEY, CDR2 SMNVEV (reference sequence). The CDR3 contains 16 residues. The V end lost 3 bases, the J end lost 3 bases, and 17 bases lay between the germline ends. CDR3 sequence reads: CASSFWGKGSDYGYTF. The CDR3 DNA follows: TGTGCCAGCAGTTTCTGGGGAAAAGGGTCGGACTATGGCTACACCTTC.

This clone appeared once. This chain links TRBV27 with TRBJ2-7; 15 nucleotides align to TRBD2. Germline V gene sequence: CDR1 MNHEY, CDR2 SMNVEV (reference sequence). Trimming removed 4 bases from V and 3 bases from J; junction bases left unmatched: 7. The CDR3 extends over 17 amino acids. The CDR3, as DNA: TGTGCCAGCAGTTACGGACTAGCGGGAGGGAGGTTCTACGAGCAGTACTTC. Its protein is CASSYGLAGGRFYEQYF.

The chain employs TRBV9 and TRBJ1-3, with 7 nucleotides matching TRBD1. CDR3 length: 15 amino acids. V dropped 6 bases and J dropped 4; count of bases not matched to a gene: 10. Germline lookup yields CDR1 SGDLS and CDR2 YYNGEE. CDR3 sequence: CASTLTGTRGNTIYF. DNA of the CDR3: TGTGCCAGCACCCTGACAGGGACCAGAGGAAACACCATATATTTT.

The rearrangement uses TRBV11-2 and TRBJ1-1; D is uncertain. CDR3 length: 14 residues. In germline, CDR1 is SGHAT, CDR2 FQNNGV. Trimming left V 0 bases short and J 5 bases short, with 10 bases between. The CDR3 reads CASSLDYMGTEAFF. CDR3 DNA: TGTGCCAGCAGCTTAGATTATATGGGAACTGAAGCTTTCTTT.

This chain joins TRBV2 and TRBJ1-4, with D tentatively TRBD1 (6 bases). Germline lookup yields CDR1 SNHLY and CDR2 FYNNEI. The CDR3 spans 15 residues. V gave up 11 bases and J gave up 0 bases, with 16 bases separating them. CDR3 sequence (DNA): TGTGCCTGCCTTAAGGGGGGGGCAACTAATGAAAAACTGTTTTTT. It codes for CACLKGGATNEKLFF.

V is TRBV9 and J is TRBJ2-5, with TRBD2 as a possible D gene (5 bases). The germline V gene encodes CDR1 SGDLS and CDR2 YYNGEE. CDR3 length equals 14 residues. V was cut by 0 bases and J by 2 bases, with 8 bases left in between. CDR3 bases: TGTGCCAGCAGCGTAGACACGGGGCAAGAGACCCAGTACTTC. It codes for CASSVDTGQETQYF.

This rearrangement joins TRBV14 to TRBJ1-3; D possibly corresponds to TRBD1 (6 bases). Deletions cut 1 base from V and 3 bases from J, with 13 bases between. Looked up from germline, CDR1 is SGHDN and CDR2 is FVKESK. The CDR3 length is 16 residues. The DNA for the CDR3 is TGTGCCAGCAGCCAAGCCAGGGGCCGGTTTGGAAACACCATATATTTT. Encoded protein: CASSQARGRFGNTIYF.

The chain couples TRBV25-1 to TRBJ2-7; TRBD1 aligns across 9 bases. The trim removed 3 bases at V and 6 bases at J, leaving 12 bases unmatched. Germline V gene sequence: CDR1 MGHDK, CDR2 SYGVNS. This CDR3 is 16 amino acids long. In DNA form, the CDR3 reads TGTGCCAGCAGTGAGTACAGGGGGCGAGAATCGGGCGAGCAGTACTTC. Translating gives CASSEYRGRESGEQYF.

This clone was counted once. The V call is TRBV28, the J call TRBJ1-5; D is uncertain. The CDR3 has 12 residues. Trimming removed 2 bases from V and 6 bases from J, with 5 bases in between. Germline V gene lookup returns CDR1 MDHEN and CDR2 SYDVKM. The CDR3 sequence is CASSLVPQPQHF. As DNA, the CDR3 is TGTGCCAGCAGTTTAGTGCCTCAGCCCCAGCATTTT.

J is TRBJ1-1 and V is TRBV5-1; D not certain. This CDR3 region has 14 residues. Deletions cut 0 bases from V and 5 bases from J, with 11 bases between. Germline assignment: CDR1 SGHRS and CDR2 YFSETQ. In DNA form, the CDR3 reads TGCGCCAGCAGCTTGGAGAGGGTAGGGACTGAAGCTTTCTTT. Its protein is CASSLERVGTEAFF.

There are a few counts of this clone. This chain links TRBV27 with TRBJ1-1; TRBD1 is a possible D gene (5 bases). The CDR3 is 13 amino acids. V lost 6 bases and J lost 4, with 12 bases in between. Germline V gene data show CDR1 as MNHEY and CDR2 as SMNVEV (reference sequence). CDR3 sequence: CASSEPGGTEAFF. Written as DNA, the CDR3 is TGTGCCAGCAGCGAACCTGGGGGCACTGAAGCTTTCTTT.

The rearrangement joins TRBV5-8 to TRBJ1-5; 9 bases fit TRBD1. The V gene's germline CDR1 is SGHTS and CDR2 YDEGEE. J gave up 8 bases and V 4 bases, and 7 bases lay outside the gene matches. The CDR3 consists of 14 residues. As DNA, the CDR3 is TGTGCCAGCAGCCCTGGGACAGGGTTGAAGCCCCAGCATTTT. Translation: CASSPGTGLKPQHF.

The rearrangement links TRBV27 to TRBJ2-1; D is undetermined. Trimming removed 7 bases at V and 4 bases at J, with 8 bases between. The CDR3 runs to 12 residues. Germline loops: CDR1 MNHEY, CDR2 SMNVEV (reference sequence). CDR3 residues: CASIGQYNEQFF. CDR3 bases: TGTGCCAGCATCGGTCAATACAATGAGCAGTTCTTC.

This chain connects TRBV7-9 to TRBJ2-1; D is uncertain. V lost 5 bases and J 4 bases, leaving 18 bases between the germline ends. CDR1 is SEHNR and CDR2 is FQNEAQ in the germline V gene (reference sequence). The CDR3 runs 16 residues. In nucleotides, the CDR3 is TGTGCCAGCAGCCCAGTCCGCGGACCCCTATACAATGAGCAGTTCTTC. Its translation is CASSPVRGPLYNEQFF.

The chain combines TRBV19 with TRBJ2-2, with 7 bases lining up with TRBD1. CDR3 length: 14 residues. The germline V gene has CDR1 LNHDA and CDR2 SQIVND (reference sequence). J gave up 5 bases and V 7 bases, and 7 bases lay outside the gene matches. CDR3 DNA: TGTGCCAGTAAAAGACAGGGTGGAACCGGGGAGCTGTTTTTT. Its protein is CASKRQGGTGELFF.

The chain combines TRBV9 with TRBJ1-2; D is possibly TRBD1 (5 bases). Germline values: CDR1 SGDLS, CDR2 YYNGEE. CDR3 length: 16 amino acids. The germline V and J ends were trimmed by 0 bases and 4 bases, with 16 bases remaining between them. As DNA, the CDR3 is TGTGCCAGCAGCGTAGGGGGCACGCTCGACTTCTATGGCTACACCTTC. This codes for CASSVGGTLDFYGYTF.